The 22 T cell receptor beta chains below were found in one sample sequenced in a study of identical twins. TCRdb called the 5' RACE reads again in MiXCR, with one record for every CDR3 protein. The profile shows 350,000 to 600,000 distinct CDR3 sequences, over 12% of them singletons. This same sample was also part of a study on yellow fever vaccine responses in identical twins.

Sequencing was performed on CD4+ T cells sorted from blood. These receptors originate from a young woman in good health.

V and J are TRBV16 and TRBJ2-7; D tentatively reads TRBD1 or TRBD2 (5 bases each). Trimming left V 4 bases short and J 3 bases short, with 16 bases between. CDR3 length: 15 amino acids. From germline, CDR1 is KGHSY and CDR2 FQNENV. CDR3 DNA: TGTGCCAGCAGCCCCGGGGCTACCCAACTCTACGAGCAGTACTTC. Translated, it gives CASSPGATQLYEQYF.

V usage is TRBV6-2 or TRBV6-3 and J usage is TRBJ2-1; D unresolved. The CDR3 sequence is 14 residues long. Trimming stripped 4 bases from V and 0 bases from J, with 7 bases between. Germline V gene sequence: CDR1 MNHEY, CDR2 SVGEGT. CDR3 DNA sequence: TGTGCCAGCAGTTCGCATAACTCCTACAATGAGCAGTTCTTC. Its protein product is CASSSHNSYNEQFF.

This clonotype was detected ten times or more. V usage is TRBV12-3 or TRBV12-4 and J usage is TRBJ2-1; 10 positions agree with TRBD1. The CDR3 is 16 amino acids. V was pared by 3 bases and J by 8 bases, with 10 bases of the junction left unmatched. CDR3 DNA sequence: TGTGCCAGCAGTTTTCTTTTGGGACAGGGGTCCGATGAGCAGTTCTTC. Translating gives CASSFLLGQGSDEQFF.

This clonotype came up a few times. The chain links TRBV7-2 to TRBJ1-2, with D unresolved. V dropped 6 bases and J dropped 3 bases, with 2 bases sitting between them. This CDR3 is 10 amino acids long. CDR1 and CDR2 from the germline V gene are SGHTA and FQGNSA. The CDR3 coding sequence is TGTGCCAGCAGGGACTATGGCTACACCTTC. Amino acid sequence: CASRDYGYTF.

J is TRBJ2-5 and V is TRBV24-1; the D gene is possibly TRBD1 (6 bases). V gave up 3 bases and J gave up 2 bases, with 9 bases separating them. Looked up from germline, CDR1 is KGHDR and CDR2 is SFDVKD. The CDR3 runs 14 residues. The CDR3 DNA is TGTGCCACCAGTGATCGGACAGCTCAAGAGACCCAGTACTTC. Translating it yields CATSDRTAQETQYF.

This clonotype was counted only a few times. The V gene is TRBV4-3, the J gene TRBJ1-4; D unresolved. The CDR3 extends over 14 amino acids. Germline CDR1 LGHNA, CDR2 YSLEER. V was shortened by 0 bases and J by 8 bases, with 10 bases between the two germline ends. CDR3 residues: CASSQEVIGEKLFF. CDR3 sequence (DNA): TGCGCCAGCAGCCAAGAAGTGATTGGGGAAAAACTGTTTTTT.

The rearrangement uses TRBV5-1 and TRBJ2-1, with 7 bases that match TRBD2. There are 14 residues in the CDR3. The V segment lost 3 bases and the J segment 5 bases; nucleotides outside the gene matches: 5. Germline V gives CDR1 SGHRS, CDR2 YFSETQ. CDR3: CASSSRGVDNEQFF. DNA for the CDR3: TGCGCCAGCAGCTCTCGGGGGGTCGACAATGAGCAGTTCTTC.

This clonotype was counted a few times. This rearrangement joins TRBV14 to TRBJ2-1, with 11 bases that match TRBD2. V lost 4 bases to trimming and J lost 4 bases; unmatched junction nucleotides: 6. Germline V gene lookup returns CDR1 SGHDN and CDR2 FVKESK. The CDR3 extends over 16 amino acids. CDR3 region: CASSLRTSGYYNEQFF. CDR3 nucleotide sequence: TGTGCCAGCAGCCTTCGGACTAGCGGGTATTACAATGAGCAGTTCTTC.

Only a few counts were recorded for this clonotype. The chain links TRBV6-5 to TRBJ2-3; perhaps TRBD1 as D (6 bases). Between the trimmed V and J ends, which lost 4 bases and 0 bases, there was a span of 20 bases. The CDR3 runs 18 residues. CDR1 and CDR2 from the germline V gene are MNHEY and SVGAGI. CDR3 sequence: CASSLRGGQGLSTDTQYF. The CDR3 coding sequence is TGTGCCAGCAGTTTACGTGGGGGCCAGGGTCTTAGCACAGATACGCAGTATTTT.

Only a few counts were recorded for this clonotype. The J gene is TRBJ2-3, the V gene TRBV7-9, with D perhaps assigned TRBD1 or TRBD2 (5 bases each). Germline values: CDR1 SEHNR, CDR2 FQNEAQ (reference sequence). The CDR3 loop spans 13 amino acids. Trimming removed 5 bases at V and 7 bases at J, with 13 bases between. This CDR3 reads CASSTNEGNTQYF. Written as DNA, the CDR3 is TGTGCCAGCAGCACCAACGAGGGGAATACGCAGTATTTT.

This clonotype was found a few times. The V gene is TRBV5-1, the J gene TRBJ2-1; 10 bases agree with TRBD2. CDR3 size: 17 residues. J was trimmed by 6 bases and V by 3 bases; bases with no gene match: 12. Germline V CDR1 and CDR2: SGHRS, YFSETQ. The CDR3 region is CASSSNLLAGVGNEQFF. The CDR3 nucleotides are TGCGCCAGCAGCTCGAACCTTCTAGCGGGAGTGGGCAATGAGCAGTTCTTC.

This clonotype was seen repeatedly, ten times or more. This chain uses TRBV6-1 with TRBJ2-7, with 12 bases identical to TRBD1. Per the germline V gene, CDR1 is MNHNS and CDR2 is SASEGT. The CDR3 is 14 residues long. V trimming: 7 bases; J trimming: 5 bases; junction bases outside the gene matches: 6. The CDR3 DNA follows: TGTGCCAGCAAATCCGGGACAGGGGGCCACGAGCAGTACTTC. Translating gives CASKSGTGGHEQYF.

This clonotype has a handful of counts. The genes are TRBV11-2 and TRBJ2-1; unclear D gene. Germline lookup yields CDR1 SGHAT and CDR2 FQNNGV. Trimming shortened V by 4 bases and J by 8 bases, and 6 bases separated the two germline ends. The length of the CDR3 is 11 residues. CDR3: CASSYRDEQFF. The CDR3 DNA sequence: TGTGCCAGCAGCTATCGAGATGAGCAGTTCTTC.

CDR3 sequence reads: CASSQGGLAGGTQYF. The CDR3 DNA follows: TGTGCCAGCAGCCAAGGAGGACTAGCGGGGGGTACGCAGTATTTT. The genes are TRBV7-2 and TRBJ2-3, with 14 bases that match TRBD2. The V segment lost 5 bases and the J segment 8 bases; nucleotides outside the gene matches: 6. The CDR3 has 15 residues. CDR1 is SGHTA and CDR2 is FQGNSA in the germline V gene.

This clonotype came up a few times. This chain connects TRBV28 to TRBJ1-6, with 9 positions matching TRBD1. V trimming: 5 bases; J trimming: 10 bases; junction bases outside the gene matches: 6. Per the germline V gene, CDR1 is MDHEN and CDR2 is SYDVKM. The length of the CDR3 is 14 residues. CDR3 sequence: CASSLGTGWSPLHF. The CDR3 region has the DNA TGTGCCAGCAGTCTCGGGACAGGGTGGTCACCCCTCCACTTT. Supplemented by reference TRBV28 and TRBJ1-6, the full variable domain reads DVKVTQSSRYLVKRTGEKVFLECVQDMDHENMFWYRQDPGLGLRLIYFSYDVKMKEKGDIPEGYSVSREKKERFSLILESASTNQTSMYLCASSLGTGWSPLHFGNGTRLTVT.

The V call is TRBV12-3 or TRBV12-4, the J call TRBJ2-3; D uncertain. CDR3 length equals 13 residues. Between the trimmed V and J ends, which lost 6 bases and 8 bases, there was a span of 15 bases. The DNA of the CDR3 is TGTGCCAGCAGCCCTCCAATGCTTGGTACGCAGTATTTT. Its protein is CASSPPMLGTQYF.

This clonotype occurred many times. The chain joins TRBV11-2 to TRBJ2-7; TRBD1 aligns across 8 bases. The V and J ends lost 5 bases and 7 bases, in that order; junction bases with no gene match: 7. The CDR3 extends over 13 amino acids. Germline CDR1 SGHAT, CDR2 FQNNGV. Here the CDR3 reads CASSPGQGREQYF. CDR3 bases: TGTGCCAGCAGCCCCGGACAGGGAAGAGAGCAGTACTTC.

The genes are TRBV7-8 and TRBJ2-2; 13 bases match TRBD2. Trimming removed 5 bases from V and 5 bases from J; junction bases left unmatched: 8. This CDR3 has 17 amino acids. Germline V lookup: CDR1 SGHVS, CDR2 FQNEAQ. The chain's CDR3 is CASSPRLAGGRTGELFF. CDR3 nucleotides: TGTGCCAGCAGCCCCCGACTAGCGGGGGGAAGGACCGGGGAGCTGTTTTTT.

This clonotype has more than one count but fewer than ten. The J gene is TRBJ2-5, the V gene TRBV3-1; 7 bases fit TRBD1. This CDR3 spans 16 amino acids. CDR1 and CDR2 (germline): LGHDT, YNNKEL (reference sequence). V lost 4 bases, J lost 0 bases, and 8 bases stayed unmatched. CDR3 DNA: TGTGCCAGCAGCCCGGACAGGAATTGGTACCAAGAGACCCAGTACTTC. Amino acid sequence: CASSPDRNWYQETQYF.

This clonotype appeared a few times. V is TRBV4-3 and J is TRBJ2-3; tentative D call: TRBD2 (5 bases). Looked up from germline, CDR1 is LGHNA and CDR2 is YSLEER. This CDR3 has 13 residues. V was clipped by 0 bases and J by 7 bases, with 8 bases between them. This chain's CDR3 is CASSQDERNTQYF. In DNA form, the CDR3 reads TGCGCCAGCAGCCAAGATGAGCGGAATACGCAGTATTTT.

This clonotype appeared a few times. The rearrangement joins TRBV2 to TRBJ2-3; 8 positions match TRBD2. The CDR3 extends over 14 amino acids. Germline CDR1 is SNHLY and CDR2 is FYNNEI. V lost 9 bases to trimming and J lost 0 bases; unmatched junction nucleotides: 5. This CDR3 is CARRLAGSTDTQYF. CDR3 nucleotide sequence: TGTGCCAGGAGATTAGCGGGGAGCACAGATACGCAGTATTTT.

This clonotype was recorded at least ten times. This chain joins TRBV5-1 and TRBJ2-7, with D unclear. The CDR3 runs to 14 residues. The V end was cut by 3 bases, the J end by 2 bases, with 12 bases between. Germline CDR1 SGHRS, CDR2 YFSETQ. The CDR3 bases are TGCGCCAGCAGCTCGGTCCCTGGGACCTACGAGCAGTACTTC. Translating gives CASSSVPGTYEQYF.